The clone carrying this T cell receptor beta chain appeared many times. There are 14 residues in the CDR3. V was shortened by 4 bases and J by 5 bases, with 15 bases between the two germline ends. The V gene's germline CDR1 is SGDLS and CDR2 YYNGEE. This sample is part of a study of identical twins. TCRdb analysed the 5' RACE reads with MiXCR anew, one entry per CDR3 protein. The profile shows 600,000 to 800,000 distinct CDR3 sequences, 21% of them singletons. These data were also reused for a study on T cells expressing NK-cell markers. This second study says: A few of the donors also had these clonotypes leading their CD3+CD56-NKG2C+ fraction.

This sequence joins TRBV9 and TRBJ1-2; perhaps TRBD1 as D (6 bases). This TCR derives from a woman aged 18-35 years in good health. Sequenced input: PBMCs. The chain's CDR3 is CASSPPQGRYGYTF. CDR3 bases: TGTGCCAGCAGCCCCCCCCAGGGGAGATATGGCTACACCTTC.